Listed below are T cell receptor beta chains from one sample, sequenced in a study of early T cells in non-severe SARS-CoV-2 infection. TCRdb called the 5' RACE reads again in MiXCR, with one record for every CDR3 protein. The repertoire has fewer than 85,000 distinct CDR3 sequences, 15% to 19% of them found once; the top ten carry less than 15%. Sequencing was performed on whole blood. The receptors shown here come from an adult who was a healthcare worker with PCR-confirmed SARS-CoV-2 infection or an uninfected control (not recorded which). The CDR3 runs from the conserved cysteine through the conserved F or W. D genes are given only for firm matches. Clone size appears in some rows only: once, few, many, or a class for an expanded clone.

CDR3aa: CSARARQGSSYNEQFF
CDR3nt: TGCAGTGCTCGGGCTAGACAGGGCAGCTCCTACAATGAGCAGTTCTTC
v_gene: TRBV20-1
abundance: .
j_gene: TRBJ2-1
len: 16
d_gene: TRBD1

CDR3aa: CASSPLPPGGTMNTEAFF
CDR3nt: TGTGCCAGCTCACCACTCCCTCCAGGGGGCACCATGAACACTGAAGCTTTCTTT
v_gene: TRBV18
abundance: .
j_gene: TRBJ1-1
len: 18
d_gene: TRBD1

CDR3aa: CASSLAGRQETQYF
CDR3nt: TGTGCCAGCAGCTTGGCAGGGAGGCAGGAGACCCAGTACTTC
v_gene: TRBV5-5
abundance: few
j_gene: TRBJ2-5
len: 14
d_gene: .

CDR3aa: CASSYRGLLNTEAFF
CDR3nt: TGTGCCAGCAGTTACAGAGGACTCTTGAACACTGAAGCTTTCTTT
v_gene: TRBV6-2/TRBV6-3
abundance: .
j_gene: TRBJ1-1
len: 15
d_gene: .

CDR3aa: CASSSRRHSAEKLFF
CDR3nt: TGTGCCAGCAGCTCTCGTAGGCACTCAGCTGAAAAACTGTTTTTT
v_gene: TRBV7-9
abundance: .
j_gene: TRBJ1-4
len: 15
d_gene: .

CDR3aa: CSASFSGQTYEQYF
CDR3nt: TGCAGTGCTAGTTTTTCGGGACAGACCTACGAGCAGTACTTC
v_gene: TRBV20-1
abundance: many
j_gene: TRBJ2-7
len: 14
d_gene: TRBD1

CDR3aa: CSAIPGHGEEPQHF
CDR3nt: TGCAGTGCAATTCCGGGACATGGGGAGGAGCCCCAGCATTTT
v_gene: TRBV20-1
abundance: .
j_gene: TRBJ1-5
len: 14
d_gene: .

CDR3aa: CSVDRAYTEAFF
CDR3nt: TGCAGCGTTGATCGGGCGTACACTGAAGCTTTCTTT
v_gene: TRBV29-1
abundance: .
j_gene: TRBJ1-1
len: 12
d_gene: .

CDR3aa: CASSLSESTDTQYF
CDR3nt: TGTGCCAGCAGTTTATCGGAAAGCACAGATACGCAGTATTTT
v_gene: TRBV27
abundance: many
j_gene: TRBJ2-3
len: 14
d_gene: .

CDR3aa: CASSEVRGGEQFF
CDR3nt: TGTGCCAGCAGTGAAGTAAGGGGAGGTGAGCAGTTCTTC
v_gene: TRBV6-1
abundance: medium-sized
j_gene: TRBJ2-1
len: 13
d_gene: .

CDR3aa: CVSSGQGHEQYF
CDR3nt: TGTGTCAGCAGTGGGCAGGGCCACGAGCAGTACTTC
v_gene: TRBV2
abundance: .
j_gene: TRBJ2-7
len: 12
d_gene: .

CDR3aa: CASKRSGEGNEQFF
CDR3nt: TGTGCCTCCAAACGGAGCGGGGAGGGGAATGAGCAGTTCTTC
v_gene: TRBV6-5
abundance: few
j_gene: TRBJ2-1
len: 14
d_gene: TRBD2

CDR3aa: CSHTSGSYEQYF
CDR3nt: TGCAGCCACACTAGCGGGAGCTACGAGCAGTACTTC
v_gene: TRBV29-1
abundance: .
j_gene: TRBJ2-7
len: 12
d_gene: TRBD2

CDR3aa: CASSPDFKTGYTF
CDR3nt: TGCGCCAGCAGTCCAGACTTCAAGACTGGCTACACCTTC
v_gene: TRBV10-2
abundance: many
j_gene: TRBJ1-2
len: 13
d_gene: .

CDR3aa: CASSQGLAYEQYF
CDR3nt: TGTGCCAGCAGCCAAGGGTTAGCCTACGAGCAGTACTTC
v_gene: TRBV14
abundance: .
j_gene: TRBJ2-7
len: 13
d_gene: .

CDR3aa: CASSATYMNTEAFF
CDR3nt: TGTGCCAGCAGCGCGACGTACATGAACACTGAAGCTTTCTTT
v_gene: TRBV9
abundance: few
j_gene: TRBJ1-1
len: 14
d_gene: .

CDR3aa: CASRSNSGNTIYF
CDR3nt: TGTGCCAGCAGATCTAACTCTGGAAACACCATATATTTT
v_gene: TRBV7-9
abundance: .
j_gene: TRBJ1-3
len: 13
d_gene: .

CDR3aa: CASSPIKGAYEQFF
CDR3nt: TGTGCCAGCAGCCCGATCAAGGGGGCGTATGAGCAGTTCTTC
v_gene: TRBV7-2
abundance: few
j_gene: TRBJ2-1
len: 14
d_gene: TRBD1

CDR3aa: CASSITGKTQYF
CDR3nt: TGTGCCAGCAGTATCACAGGAAAGACCCAGTACTTC
v_gene: TRBV27
abundance: many
j_gene: TRBJ2-5
len: 12
d_gene: .

CDR3aa: CASSFVPVYEQYF
CDR3nt: TGTGCCAGCAGTTTTGTTCCCGTCTACGAGCAGTACTTC
v_gene: TRBV27
abundance: .
j_gene: TRBJ2-7
len: 13
d_gene: .

CDR3aa: CASSLVGTSGGTDTQYF
CDR3nt: TGCGCCAGCAGCTTGGTGGGGACTAGCGGGGGCACAGATACGCAGTATTTT
v_gene: TRBV5-1
abundance: .
j_gene: TRBJ2-3
len: 17
d_gene: TRBD2

CDR3aa: CASSLTGNYGYTF
CDR3nt: TGTGCCAGCAGCTTGACAGGGAATTATGGCTACACCTTC
v_gene: TRBV12-3/TRBV12-4
abundance: many
j_gene: TRBJ1-2
len: 13
d_gene: TRBD1

CDR3aa: CASSLTMFGELFF
CDR3nt: TGTGCCAGCAGCTTAACTATGTTCGGGGAGCTGTTTTTT
v_gene: TRBV11-3
abundance: .
j_gene: TRBJ2-2
len: 13
d_gene: .

CDR3aa: CSVENSNYGYTF
CDR3nt: TGCAGCGTTGAGAACAGTAACTATGGCTACACCTTC
v_gene: TRBV29-1
abundance: .
j_gene: TRBJ1-2
len: 12
d_gene: .

CDR3aa: CASSLVGSGNTIYF
CDR3nt: TGTGCCAGCAGTTTAGTGGGGTCTGGAAACACCATATATTTT
v_gene: TRBV28
abundance: .
j_gene: TRBJ1-3
len: 14
d_gene: .

CDR3aa: CASSSYSSGELFF
CDR3nt: TGTGCCAGCAGCTCTTACTCCTCCGGGGAGCTGTTTTTT
v_gene: TRBV11-2
abundance: .
j_gene: TRBJ2-2
len: 13
d_gene: .

CDR3aa: CASSLKNPGQALF
CDR3nt: TGTGCCAGCAGTTTAAAAAACCCGGGACAGGCCCTTTTT
v_gene: TRBV28
abundance: .
j_gene: TRBJ1-4
len: 13
d_gene: TRBD1

CDR3aa: CSARPGLGVGTEAFF
CDR3nt: TGCAGTGCTAGACCCGGGCTCGGGGTAGGCACTGAAGCTTTCTTT
v_gene: TRBV20-1
abundance: few
j_gene: TRBJ1-1
len: 15
d_gene: .

CDR3aa: CASSAPSVGATGELFF
CDR3nt: TGTGCCAGCAGCGCCCCCTCGGTGGGGGCCACCGGGGAGCTGTTTTTT
v_gene: TRBV9
abundance: .
j_gene: TRBJ2-2
len: 16
d_gene: .

CDR3aa: CASSYSRDRVEYEQYF
CDR3nt: TGTGCCAGCAGTTACTCCCGGGACAGGGTGGAGTACGAGCAGTACTTC
v_gene: TRBV6-6
abundance: many
j_gene: TRBJ2-7
len: 16
d_gene: TRBD1

CDR3aa: CASSPPGGPQETQYF
CDR3nt: TGTGCCAGCAGCCCCCCGGGGGGTCCCCAAGAGACCCAGTACTTC
v_gene: TRBV7-2
abundance: .
j_gene: TRBJ2-5
len: 15
d_gene: TRBD2

CDR3aa: CASSLRGIGNQPQHF
CDR3nt: TGTGCCAGCAGCTTGAGGGGGATTGGCAATCAGCCCCAGCATTTT
v_gene: TRBV5-6
abundance: .
j_gene: TRBJ1-5
len: 15
d_gene: .

CDR3aa: CASSPDVGAGGNTIYF
CDR3nt: TGCGCCAGCAGCCCGGACGTGGGGGCCGGAGGAAACACCATATATTTT
v_gene: TRBV5-1
abundance: few
j_gene: TRBJ1-3
len: 16
d_gene: .

CDR3aa: CASRPRVSNTEAFF
CDR3nt: TGTGCCAGCAGGCCCAGGGTATCAAACACTGAAGCTTTCTTT
v_gene: TRBV6-6
abundance: .
j_gene: TRBJ1-1
len: 14
d_gene: .

CDR3aa: CASSSSPGYEQYF
CDR3nt: TGTGCCAGCAGCTCCTCACCCGGCTACGAGCAGTACTTC
v_gene: TRBV7-2
abundance: few
j_gene: TRBJ2-7
len: 13
d_gene: .

CDR3aa: CASSPQGAGELFF
CDR3nt: TGTGCCAGCTCACCACAGGGAGCCGGGGAGCTGTTTTTT
v_gene: TRBV18
abundance: few
j_gene: TRBJ2-2
len: 13
d_gene: .

CDR3aa: CASSPDTFSYNEQFF
CDR3nt: TGTGCCAGCAGCCCAGACACCTTCTCCTACAATGAGCAGTTCTTC
v_gene: TRBV5-5
abundance: many
j_gene: TRBJ2-1
len: 15
d_gene: .

CDR3aa: CASSLEGRLALQETQYF
CDR3nt: TGTGCCAGCAGCTTAGAGGGGCGGCTAGCCCTACAAGAGACCCAGTACTTC
v_gene: TRBV7-2
abundance: .
j_gene: TRBJ2-5
len: 17
d_gene: .

CDR3aa: CASRPQVAPGYTF
CDR3nt: TGTGCCAGCAGACCACAGGTAGCTCCTGGCTACACCTTC
v_gene: TRBV6-5
abundance: few
j_gene: TRBJ1-2
len: 13
d_gene: .

CDR3aa: CSARNSGTSTDTQYF
CDR3nt: TGCAGTGCTAGAAATAGCGGGACCAGCACAGATACGCAGTATTTT
v_gene: TRBV20-1
abundance: few
j_gene: TRBJ2-3
len: 15
d_gene: TRBD2

CDR3aa: CASSLTSGGPGELFF
CDR3nt: TGTGCCAGCAGCTTGACTAGCGGGGGCCCCGGGGAGCTGTTTTTT
v_gene: TRBV7-2
abundance: .
j_gene: TRBJ2-2
len: 15
d_gene: TRBD2

CDR3aa: CASSLGGRRETQYF
CDR3nt: TGTGCCAGCAGTTTAGGGGGGCGCCGGGAGACCCAGTACTTC
v_gene: TRBV28
abundance: few
j_gene: TRBJ2-5
len: 14
d_gene: .

CDR3aa: CATMDRSSYEQYF
CDR3nt: TGTGCCACCATGGACCGGAGCTCCTACGAGCAGTACTTC
v_gene: TRBV3-1
abundance: few
j_gene: TRBJ2-7
len: 13
d_gene: .

CDR3aa: CSVGGSSYGYTF
CDR3nt: TGCAGCGTCGGGGGGAGTAGCTATGGCTACACCTTC
v_gene: TRBV29-1
abundance: .
j_gene: TRBJ1-2
len: 12
d_gene: .

CDR3aa: CASSRGQGAYEQYF
CDR3nt: TGTGCCAGCAGCCGAGGGCAGGGGGCGTACGAGCAGTACTTC
v_gene: TRBV11-3
abundance: many
j_gene: TRBJ2-7
len: 14
d_gene: TRBD1

CDR3aa: CASSVNRGLNTGELFF
CDR3nt: TGCGCCAGCAGTGTAAACAGGGGCTTAAACACCGGGGAGCTGTTTTTT
v_gene: TRBV10-2
abundance: many
j_gene: TRBJ2-2
len: 16
d_gene: TRBD1

CDR3aa: CASSQGGYEQYF
CDR3nt: TGTGCCAGCTCACAGGGGGGCTACGAGCAGTACTTC
v_gene: TRBV27
abundance: few
j_gene: TRBJ2-7
len: 12
d_gene: TRBD1

CDR3aa: CASSLVTRIPINEQFF
CDR3nt: TGTGCCAGCAGCTTAGTGACTAGGATCCCAATCAATGAGCAGTTCTTC
v_gene: TRBV7-2
abundance: .
j_gene: TRBJ2-1
len: 16
d_gene: .

CDR3aa: CASSQVNRGQEQYF
CDR3nt: TGTGCCAGCAGCCAAGTTAACAGGGGGCAGGAGCAGTACTTC
v_gene: TRBV4-2
abundance: .
j_gene: TRBJ2-7
len: 14
d_gene: TRBD1

CDR3aa: CASSWSGVPYEQYF
CDR3nt: TGTGCCAGCAGTTGGAGCGGGGTCCCCTACGAGCAGTACTTC
v_gene: TRBV28
abundance: many
j_gene: TRBJ2-7
len: 14
d_gene: TRBD2

CDR3aa: CASSQRTALSEKLFF
CDR3nt: TGTGCCAGCAGCCAGCGCACGGCCCTTAGCGAAAAACTGTTTTTT
v_gene: TRBV7-2
abundance: few
j_gene: TRBJ1-4
len: 15
d_gene: .

CDR3aa: CASSDPGRDNEQFF
CDR3nt: TGTGCCAGCAGTGACCCCGGAAGAGACAATGAGCAGTTCTTC
v_gene: TRBV2
abundance: few
j_gene: TRBJ2-1
len: 14
d_gene: .

CDR3aa: CSAINPMAGGETQYF
CDR3nt: TGCAGTGCTATCAACCCTATGGCAGGTGGGGAGACCCAGTACTTC
v_gene: TRBV20-1
abundance: few
j_gene: TRBJ2-5
len: 15
d_gene: .

CDR3aa: CASTHWAGHSYEQYF
CDR3nt: TGTGCCAGCACCCATTGGGCGGGGCACTCCTACGAGCAGTACTTC
v_gene: TRBV11-2
abundance: .
j_gene: TRBJ2-7
len: 15
d_gene: .

CDR3aa: CSARGVDISYNEQFF
CDR3nt: TGCAGTGCTAGAGGGGTCGACATATCCTACAATGAGCAGTTCTTC
v_gene: TRBV20-1
abundance: .
j_gene: TRBJ2-1
len: 15
d_gene: .

CDR3aa: CASSRTAGTSYSYNEQFF
CDR3nt: TGTGCCAGCAGTCGGACCGCGGGGACTTCTTATTCCTACAATGAGCAGTTCTTC
v_gene: TRBV3-1
abundance: .
j_gene: TRBJ2-1
len: 18
d_gene: .

CDR3aa: CSAIGTSYEQYF
CDR3nt: TGCAGCGCCATTGGGACTAGCTACGAGCAGTACTTC
v_gene: TRBV29-1
abundance: .
j_gene: TRBJ2-7
len: 12
d_gene: TRBD2